This is a list of T cell receptor beta chains from one sample in a study of graft-versus-host responses after intestinal transplantation. For these TCRs, the target antigens are not known. Clones were read by immunoSEQ multiplex PCR, and TCRdb kept only the in-frame ones, dropping some. The profile shows tens of thousands of clones, about 94% of them singletons. The material was unstimulated CD4+ T cells sorted from spleen or lymph node cells, obtained before transplant. The source is a human donor who was the organ donor for an intestinal transplant. Both conserved end residues are part of each CDR3. D genes are given only for firm matches. Rows give clone size only sometimes, using once, few, many, or a class for an expanded clone.

cdr3_nt	cdr3_aa	clone_size	j_call	v_call	cdr3_length	d_call
TGTGCCAGCAATGACAGGGTGTATAATTCACCCCTCCACTTT	CASNDRVYNSPLHF	.	TRBJ1-6	TRBV6-6	14	TRBD1
TGTGCCAGCTCACCACCCACCGCGGCCGCAGCCGGGGAGCTGTTTTTT	CASSPPTAAAAGELFF	.	TRBJ2-2	TRBV18	16	.
TGTGCCAGCAGCTTAAACGGTGAGCAGTTCTTC	CASSLNGEQFF	.	TRBJ2-1	TRBV7-3	11	.
TGTGCCAGCCGGGACAGGGGAACCTTAAGCTCTGGGGCCAACGTCCTGACTTTC	CASRDRGTLSSGANVLTF	.	TRBJ2-6	TRBV2	18	TRBD1
TGTGCCAGTAGTCCGGGACAGGGGCACATTCAGTACTTC	CASSPGQGHIQYF	few	TRBJ2-4	TRBV19	13	TRBD1
TGTGCCAGCAGTGTACCCGGGATGGGGAATGAGCAGTTCTTC	CASSVPGMGNEQFF	.	TRBJ2-1	TRBV6-1	14	.
TGTGCCAGCAGCTTAGATGGCTCCTATAATTCACCCCTCCACTTT	CASSLDGSYNSPLHF	.	TRBJ1-6	TRBV7-6	15	.
TGCGCCAGCAGCTTGGAGGGGGATGCTCAGCCCCAGCATTTT	CASSLEGDAQPQHF	.	TRBJ1-5	TRBV5-1	14	.
TGTGCCAGCTCACCCGACAGGGGGCGAGAAAAACTGTTTTTT	CASSPDRGREKLFF	once	TRBJ1-4	TRBV18	14	TRBD1
TGTGCCAGCAGCCAAGAGAGGTACGACAAGCAGTACTTC	CASSQERYDKQYF	.	TRBJ2-7	TRBV6-1	13	.
TGTGCCAGCAGTTACACCGGCTACGAGCAGTACTTC	CASSYTGYEQYF	.	TRBJ2-7	TRBV6-5	12	.
TGTGCCAGCAGCTTATCGGGCGGGGGGGCGCTCGAGCAGTACTTC	CASSLSGGGALEQYF	once	TRBJ2-7	TRBV7-2	15	TRBD2
TGTGCCACCAGCAGAGATTGGGTGCTTTTGGATGGCTCCTATAATTCACCCCTCCACTTT	CATSRDWVLLDGSYNSPLHF	.	TRBJ1-6	TRBV15	20	.
TGTGCCAGCAGCCGGAGAGACAGTACAGTAGCTTTCTTT	CASSRRDSTVAFF	.	TRBJ1-1	TRBV14	13	.
TGTGCCAGCAGCTTGGAGGCAGGGGGCCGCAGGCTTTCACCCCTCCACTTT	CASSLEAGGRRLSPLHF	.	TRBJ1-6	TRBV5-5	17	TRBD1
TGTGCCAGCAGCACCTCGTTGGGGGGCCACACAGATACGCAGTATTTT	CASSTSLGGHTDTQYF	.	TRBJ2-3	TRBV11-2	16	.
TGCGCCAGCAGCTTGGGGTTGGTAGAGGTGTGGGAGACCCAGTACTTC	CASSLGLVEVWETQYF	.	TRBJ2-5	TRBV5-1	16	.
TGCAGCGTTGATCTCCGGACAGGGAAAGGCTACACCTTC	CSVDLRTGKGYTF	.	TRBJ1-2	TRBV29-1	13	TRBD1
TGTGCCACCAGCAGAGTGGCACAGAGCTATGGCTACACCTTC	CATSRVAQSYGYTF	.	TRBJ1-2	TRBV15	14	.
TGCGCCAGCAGCTTACAGGGAACCGGGGAGCTGTTTTTT	CASSLQGTGELFF	.	TRBJ2-2	TRBV5-1	13	.
TGTGCCAGTAGCCACCTTACTGATCAGCCCCAGCATTTT	CASSHLTDQPQHF	.	TRBJ1-5	TRBV19	13	.
TGTGCCAGTAGTATAAAGGGACAGGGAATCGAGCAGTACTTC	CASSIKGQGIEQYF	.	TRBJ2-7	TRBV19	14	TRBD1
TGTGCCAGCAGCGTAGCGGGGGGGCCAGATACGCAGTATTTT	CASSVAGGPDTQYF	.	TRBJ2-3	TRBV9	14	TRBD2
TGTGCCAGCAGCTCCCCCGGACAGGGTAACTACGAGCAGTACTTC	CASSSPGQGNYEQYF	once	TRBJ2-7	TRBV7-2	15	TRBD1
TGTGCCACCAGCAGAGACGCTAATGAAAAACTGTTTTTT	CATSRDANEKLFF	.	TRBJ1-4	TRBV15	13	.